The clone carrying this T cell receptor beta chain has a handful of counts. The CDR3 is 15 amino acids. V gave up 4 bases and J gave up 7 bases, with 17 bases separating them. The V gene's germline CDR1 is SNHLY and CDR2 FYNNEI. The data are from a study of blood T cell repertoires in COVID-19. Study as a whole: Samples taken during acute and convalescent COVID-19 were collected in the United States, Italy and Spain.

Only in-frame clones appear in the TCRdb table, and some are missing; sequencing was by immunoSEQ multiplex PCR. The data contain about 130,000 clones, over 80% of them singletons. This clonotype was sampled from a man in his sixties or seventies with acute or convalescent COVID-19. Sequencing was performed on peripheral blood. The chain employs TRBV2 and TRBJ1-3, with D perhaps TRBD1 (6 bases). This CDR3 is CASSVEDRAGNTIYF. The CDR3 nucleotides read TGTGCCAGCAGTGTCGAGGACAGAGCCGGGAACACCATATATTTT. Combining the CDR3 with reference TRBV2 and TRBJ1-3 gives the whole variable domain EPEVTQTPSHQVTQMGQEVILRCVPISNHLYFYWYRQILGQKVEFLVSFYNNEISEKSEIFDDQFSVERPDGSNFTLKIRSTKLEDSAMYFCASSVEDRAGNTIYFGEGSWLTVV.